This T cell receptor beta chain is drawn from a study of T cell clonality in common variable immunodeficiency. Study-level results: In common variable immunodeficiency, TCR beta chains reportedly carried fewer deletions and N-nucleotide insertions. Links between repertoire features and CVID complications were heterogeneity-limited.

Some clones are missing from TCRdb's copy, which holds only in-frame ones; the method was immunoSEQ multiplex PCR. This sample comprises nearly 20,000 clones, none seen once only. Patients had low serum IgG, IgA and/or IgM and specific antibody deficiency. Germline-derived CDR1 and CDR2 are SEHNR and FQNEAQ (reference sequence). With 5 bases removed from V and 1 base from J, the gap between germline ends came to 3 bases. This CDR3 is 12 amino acids long. This clone has at least ten counts. Its antigen is not known. The CDR3 end lies 3 residues beyond the end of the read and is filled in from the germline J gene.

This chain joins TRBV7-9 and TRBJ1-5; D not certain. The sample consisted of peripheral blood mononuclear cells. The source of this sequence is a human donor with common variable immunodeficiency. Here the CDR3 reads CASSPSNQPQHF. Incomplete CDR3 DNA: TGTGCCAGCAGCCCGAGCAATCAGCCC.